This TCR beta chain was sequenced for a study of blood T cell repertoires in COVID-19. Overall study: PBMCs, B-cell-depleted T cells, or T cells provided the cDNA or gDNA that made up the material.

Original handling: Reference gene primers were amplified, and this amplification served to estimate nucleated cell counts. Libraries were prepared by immunoSEQ multiplex PCR; TCRdb keeps only in-frame clonotypes and omits some of them. D and trimming come from the DNA, and the V and J calls and clone size come from that table. Among 300,000 to 400,000 clones listed, roughly 86% were seen once. CDR3 length: 16 residues. Looked up from germline, CDR1 is LGHNA and CDR2 is YNFKEQ. J lost 2 bases, V lost 2 bases, and 7 bases had no gene match. The genes are TRBV4-2 and TRBJ2-5; 8 bases line up with TRBD2. The source material was peripheral blood. This sequence was found in a woman aged 55 to 70 with COVID-19, enrolled during active disease. CDR3 sequence: CASSQTSAGGQETQYF. CDR3 in DNA: TGTGCCAGCAGCCAAACCTCTGCGGGGGGACAAGAGACCCAGTACTTC.